This TCR beta chain was identified during a study of blood T cell repertoires in COVID-19. This CDR3 spans 14 amino acids. J lost 5 bases, V lost 5 bases, and 7 bases had no gene match. Germline CDR1 MDHEN, CDR2 SYDVKM. Per the study methods: Reference gene primer amplification in the assay estimated nucleated cell counts. Assay: immunoSEQ multiplex PCR; the TCRdb copy retains only in-frame clones and omits some. V and J calls and clone size are given by that table; D and trimming were obtained from the DNA. Among over 140,000 clones listed, about four fifths were seen once. This sequence was found in a woman in her fifties or sixties with acute or convalescent COVID-19. Sequenced input: peripheral blood. V and J are TRBV28 and TRBJ2-5; 8 bases match TRBD1. The DNA for the CDR3 is TGTGCCAGCAGTACCCCAGGGGGCAGGGAGACCCAGTACTTC. It specifies CASSTPGGRETQYF.